This T cell receptor (beta chain) is from a study of blood T cell repertoires in COVID-19. V lost 2 bases and J 4 bases, leaving 5 bases between the germline ends. The germline CDR1 and CDR2 sequences are LGHNT and FRNRAP. The CDR3 sequence is 12 residues long. Only in-frame clones appear in the TCRdb table, and some are missing; sequencing was by immunoSEQ multiplex PCR. This table has roughly 290,000 clones, approximately 85% appearing once. The sequenced material came from PBMCs or T cells enriched from blood (not recorded which). The receptor was derived from a man in his thirties or forties who had recovered from COVID-19. The V and J genes are TRBV12-5 and TRBJ2-5; D is undetermined. CDR3 region: CASGLSGETQYF. The CDR3 DNA sequence: TGTGCTAGTGGTTTGTCAGGAGAGACCCAGTACTTC.